This T cell receptor (beta chain) stems from a study of CD8 T cells in ankylosing spondylitis. Overall study findings and caveats: About 8 highly homologous variants made up a TCR beta motif, and this motif appeared characteristic of ankylosing spondylitis blood. The authors reported significant enrichment of disease-linked clones in matched ankylosing spondylitis synovial fluid. As for the disease-linked clones, they showed a CD8+ phenotype and occurred at relatively low frequencies in peripheral blood. A subset of motif variants has previously been described in the synovial fluid and blood of reactive arthritis.

Scientists made TCR beta libraries using quantitative 5'-RACE with molecular barcodes. TCRdb analysed the 5' RACE reads with MiXCR anew, one entry per CDR3 protein. In the table there are 200,000 to 250,000 distinct CDR3 sequences, around 17% of which are singletons. A note on this clonotype: What it binds is not known.

Specimen: blood, either unsorted or a sorted T cell fraction (not recorded which). The sequence derives from a male donor with ankylosing spondylitis.

In DNA form, the CDR3 reads TGTGCCAGCAGCTTACTAGCGGGAGGTGGCACAGATACGCAGTATTTT. Its translation is CASSLLAGGGTDTQYF. J is TRBJ2-3 and V is TRBV7-6, with 11 bases identical to TRBD2. After removal of 2 bases from V and 1 base from J, the junction contained 2 bases not matched to a gene. Germline CDR1 reads SGHVS; CDR2 reads FNYEAQ. This CDR3 has 16 residues.